The 26 T cell receptor beta chains presented below share a single source sample, sequenced in a study of T cell repertoires in cytomegalovirus infection. Each CDR3 protein is one row after TCRdb ran MiXCR on the reads. The table lists about 530,000 distinct CDR3 sequences, 26% of them singletons, with approximately 13% in the top ten. The sequenced sample was PBMCs. The origin of the receptors is a human donor in good health (CMV status not recorded). Some clones in this sample may be carry-over from other donors' samples.

The gene calls are TRBV11-3 and TRBJ2-3; 9 nucleotides line up with TRBD2. The CDR3 sequence is 15 residues long. The ends lost 3 bases at V and 3 bases at J; junction bases unmatched: 4. The germline V gene encodes CDR1 SGHNT and CDR2 YENEEA. The CDR3 DNA reads TGTGCCAGCAGCTTTGGGACTAGCCTGACAGATACGCAGTATTTT. As protein: CASSFGTSLTDTQYF.

The rearrangement joins TRBV11-2 to TRBJ2-5; possibly TRBD2 for D (5 bases). Looked up from germline, CDR1 is SGHAT and CDR2 is FQNNGV. This CDR3 contains 14 residues. V lost 1 base and J 2 bases, leaving 8 bases between the germline ends. The CDR3: CASSLVQRQETQYF. CDR3 DNA sequence: TGTGCCAGCAGCTTAGTACAGCGGCAAGAGACCCAGTACTTC.

There are a few counts of this clonotype. This CDR3 is CASRPIGISTVRTDIQYF. CDR3 in DNA: TGTGCCAGCAGACCAATAGGGATCTCAACGGTAAGGACGGACATTCAGTACTTC. This chain joins TRBV6-2 or TRBV6-3 and TRBJ2-4; D remains ambiguous. With 6 bases removed from V and 8 bases from J, the gap between germline ends came to 29 bases. The CDR3 runs to 18 residues. Germline CDR1 and CDR2: MNHEY and SVGEGT.

CDR3 amino acids: CASKGTSGRPRGETQYF. The CDR3 DNA is TGTGCCAGCAAAGGGACTAGCGGGAGGCCGAGAGGAGAGACCCAGTACTTC. The chain uses TRBV12-3 or TRBV12-4 and TRBJ2-5, with 15 bases matching TRBD2. This CDR3 has 17 residues. V gave up 7 bases and J gave up 4 bases; unmatched junction bases: 10.

J is TRBJ2-1 and V is TRBV5-1; 8 bases are a match to TRBD2. J lost 8 bases, V lost 0 bases, and 10 bases had no gene match. CDR3 length: 16 amino acids. Germline V CDR1 and CDR2: SGHRS, YFSETQ. CDR3 sequence: CASSLAGLVGVDEQFF. DNA for the CDR3: TGCGCCAGCAGCTTGGCGGGACTAGTGGGAGTGGATGAGCAGTTCTTC.

The CDR3 DNA reads TGCAGTGCTATAGGTGGGGGGAGGAACACTGAAGCTTTCTTT. Translating gives CSAIGGGRNTEAFF. The chain carries TRBV20-1 and TRBJ1-1; maybe TRBD1 (5 bases). The CDR3 sequence is 14 residues long. Trimming took 4 bases from V and 1 from J, leaving 13 bases between them. Germline values: CDR1 DFQATT, CDR2 SNEGSKA (reference sequence).

This clonotype appeared a few times. The J gene is TRBJ1-1, the V gene TRBV15, with D possibly TRBD1 on 5 matching bases. The CDR3 covers 14 residues. Deletions cut 0 bases from V and 3 bases from J, with 8 bases between. Germline values: CDR1 LNHNV, CDR2 YYDKDF (reference sequence). The CDR3 loop is CATSRDLGDTEAFF. CDR3 coding DNA: TGTGCCACCAGCAGAGATCTGGGGGACACTGAAGCTTTCTTT. The variable domain in full, completed from reference TRBV15 and TRBJ1-1, reads DAMVIQNPRYQVTQFGKPVTLSCSQTLNHNVMYWYQQKSSQAPKLLFHYYDKDFNNEADTPDNFQSRRPNTSFCFLDIRSPGLGDTAMYLCATSRDLGDTEAFFGQGTRLTVV.

This clonotype was observed at least ten times. The chain couples TRBV7-8 to TRBJ2-1; 9 bases align to TRBD1. CDR3 length: 15 amino acids. With 5 bases clipped from V and 3 bases from J, the junction kept 5 bases outside the gene matches. Per the germline V gene, CDR1 is SGHVS and CDR2 is FQNEAQ. The CDR3 loop is CASSPRTGDYNEQFF. The CDR3 DNA follows: TGTGCCAGCAGCCCGCGGACAGGGGACTACAATGAGCAGTTCTTC.

The chain recombines TRBV11-2 with TRBJ2-1; 7 nucleotides line up with TRBD2. Germline V gene data show CDR1 as SGHAT and CDR2 as FQNNGV. Unmatched junction bases numbered 3, after V lost 4 bases and J lost 0 bases. This CDR3 is 15 amino acids long. CDR3 DNA sequence: TGTGCCAGCAGCTGGGGGGGGGTCTCCTACAATGAGCAGTTCTTC. Encoded protein: CASSWGGVSYNEQFF.

Concerning this clonotype: One end of the junction does not line up with germline, which may come from a read error. The chain carries TRBV12-3 or TRBV12-4 and TRBJ2-1, with 9 bases lining up with TRBD1. This CDR3 spans 14 amino acids. This CDR3 reads CVSREVQGAGEQFF. The CDR3 region has the DNA TGTGTCAGCAGGGAAGTACAGGGGGCGGGTGAGCAGTTCTTC.

The chain uses TRBV12-3 or TRBV12-4 and TRBJ2-1, with 8 nucleotides matching TRBD2. This CDR3 has 15 residues. J lost 9 bases, V lost 2 bases, and 9 bases had no gene match. The CDR3 DNA reads as TGTGCCAGCAGTTTACGGAGCGGGAGAGGTAGTGAGCAGTTCTTC. It is translated as CASSLRSGRGSEQFF.

Many counts were recorded for this clonotype. The CDR3, as DNA: TGTGCCAGCAGCTTCATGGGGGCGTCAGGCGAGCAGTACTTC. Translation gives CASSFMGASGEQYF. V is TRBV7-9 and J is TRBJ2-7; perhaps TRBD1 as D (6 bases). Per the germline V gene, CDR1 is SEHNR and CDR2 is FQNEAQ (reference sequence). The CDR3 runs to 14 residues. V was cut by 3 bases and J by 6 bases, with 15 bases left in between.

This chain connects TRBV5-1 to TRBJ2-7; D tentatively fits TRBD1 or TRBD2 (7 bases each). This CDR3 spans 16 amino acids. The V gene's germline CDR1 is SGHRS and CDR2 YFSETQ. Deletions cut 6 bases from V and 3 bases from J, with 22 bases between. DNA of the CDR3: TGCGCCAGCAAGTATACCAGGGGGAGGGTCAACTACGAGCAGTACTTC. Its translation: CASKYTRGRVNYEQYF.

This clonotype occurred a few times. The chain couples TRBV20-1 to TRBJ2-7; D may be TRBD2 (6 bases). The CDR3 loop spans 12 amino acids. Germline V CDR1 and CDR2: DFQATT, SNEGSKA (reference sequence). Trimming cost V 1 base and J 6 bases, with 10 bases left between them. The CDR3: CSARGQAGEQYV. The CDR3 bases are TGCAGTGCTAGAGGGCAAGCGGGCGAGCAGTACGTC.

The table lists this clonotype with many counts. The chain is built from TRBV7-2 and TRBJ1-5; maybe TRBD1 (6 bases). The CDR3 is 16 residues long. V dropped 3 bases and J dropped 7 bases, with 19 bases sitting between them. Germline CDR1 reads SGHTA; CDR2 reads FQGNSA. CDR3 DNA: TGTGCCAGCAGCTTGAGACGCGCGGGGGCGGGACAGCCCCAGCATTTT. It yields the protein CASSLRRAGAGQPQHF.

This clonotype was counted many times. The V and J genes are TRBV7-8 and TRBJ2-3, with D hard to call. Germline V gene lookup returns CDR1 SGHVS and CDR2 FQNEAQ. V lost 7 bases, J lost 4 bases, and 9 bases lay in between. The CDR3 covers 12 residues. The CDR3 here is CASTPTADTQYF. DNA of the CDR3: TGTGCCAGCACCCCCACGGCAGATACGCAGTATTTT.

The chain's CDR3 is CASSGISGARLYNEQFF. CDR3 DNA: TGCGCCAGCAGTGGGATAAGCGGGGCAAGACTCTACAATGAGCAGTTCTTC. The chain links TRBV10-1 to TRBJ2-1; 7 positions match TRBD2. Germline-derived CDR1 and CDR2 are WNHNN and SYGVQD (reference sequence). The CDR3 is 17 amino acids. V lost 4 bases to trimming and J lost 3 bases; unmatched junction nucleotides: 12.

The genes are TRBV6-8 and TRBJ1-5; D may be TRBD1 (5 bases). This CDR3 comprises 14 residues. Germline V gives CDR1 MNHGY, CDR2 SAAAGT. V dropped 6 bases and J dropped 3 bases, with 12 bases sitting between them. CDR3 in amino acids: CASSQGRHNQPQHF. The CDR3 DNA reads TGTGCCAGCAGCCAGGGACGGCACAATCAGCCCCAGCATTTT.

There are many counts of this clonotype. The V and J genes are TRBV7-8 and TRBJ2-7; 11 bases fit TRBD2. Trimming took 1 base from V and 7 from J; bases not matched to a gene: 6. The germline V gene has CDR1 SGHVS and CDR2 FQNEAQ. CDR3 length: 15 residues. This CDR3 reads CASSLGLAGGVEQYF. The CDR3 nucleotides read TGTGCCAGCAGCTTAGGGCTAGCGGGAGGTGTGGAGCAGTACTTC.

With respect to this clonotype: An end of the junction does not agree with germline; a read error may underlie this. J is TRBJ1-1 and V is TRBV6-8; no firm D call. Germline V gene sequence: CDR1 MNHGY, CDR2 SAAAGT. This CDR3 region has 16 residues. The CDR3 region has the DNA TGTGTCAGCAGTTATCTTGTTATCAATCAGAACACTGAAGCTTTCTTT. Its translation is CVSSYLVINQNTEAFF.

J is TRBJ2-7 and V is TRBV2; 10 bases agree with TRBD2. Looked up from germline, CDR1 is SNHLY and CDR2 is FYNNEI. The V and J ends lost 1 base and 0 bases, in that order; junction bases with no gene match: 6. The CDR3 contains 17 residues. The CDR3 here is CASSEEGSGRSSYEQYF. DNA of the CDR3: TGTGCCAGCAGTGAAGAGGGTAGCGGGAGGAGCTCCTACGAGCAGTACTTC.

This chain joins TRBV28 and TRBJ1-5; D remains unclear. CDR1 and CDR2 (germline): MDHEN, SYDVKM. Trimming took off 2 bases at V and 5 bases at J, with 10 bases between the two ends. This CDR3 spans 14 amino acids. The DNA for the CDR3 is TGTGCCAGCAGTTTACCGGGGTTGCATCAGCCCCAGCATTTT. It specifies CASSLPGLHQPQHF. The whole variable domain, filled in from reference TRBV28 and TRBJ1-5, reads DVKVTQSSRYLVKRTGEKVFLECVQDMDHENMFWYRQDPGLGLRLIYFSYDVKMKEKGDIPEGYSVSREKKERFSLILESASTNQTSMYLCASSLPGLHQPQHFGDGTRLSIL.

This clonotype was found many times. The rearrangement joins TRBV7-2 to TRBJ1-2; 11 bases match TRBD1. CDR3 length: 16 residues. With V trimmed by 5 bases and J by 6 bases, 11 bases remained unmatched. Germline V gene data show CDR1 as SGHTA and CDR2 as FQGNSA. The DNA for the CDR3 is TGTGCCAGCAGCCCCCTGGGCTGGGACAGGGGGAATGGCTACACCTTC. Its protein product is CASSPLGWDRGNGYTF. Full variable domain (missing parts from reference TRBV7-2 and TRBJ1-2): GAGVSQSPSNKVTEKGKDVELRCDPISGHTALYWYRQSLGQGLEFLIYFQGNSAPDKSGLPSDRFSAERTGGSVSTLTIQRTQQEDSAVYLCASSPLGWDRGNGYTFGSGTRLTVV.

The table lists this clonotype with a few counts. This rearrangement joins TRBV7-8 to TRBJ2-3; D gene unclear. CDR1 and CDR2 from the germline V gene are SGHVS and FQNEAQ. The CDR3 contains 14 residues. V shed 3 bases and J shed 0 bases, with 7 bases lying between them. CDR3 bases: TGTGCCAGCAGCTTTCTCACTAGCACAGATACGCAGTATTTT. It specifies CASSFLTSTDTQYF. The full variable domain, completed using reference TRBV7-8 and TRBJ2-3, is GAGVSQSPRYKVAKRGQDVALRCDPISGHVSLFWYQQALGQGPEFLTYFQNEAQLDKSGLPSDRFFAERPEGSVSTLKIQRTQQEDSAVYLCASSFLTSTDTQYFGPGTRLTVL.

This chain connects TRBV28 to TRBJ1-2, with D perhaps TRBD1 (5 bases). The V gene's germline CDR1 is MDHEN and CDR2 SYDVKM. The CDR3 has 17 residues. The germline V and J ends were trimmed by 4 bases and 5 bases, with 23 bases remaining between them. The CDR3 DNA follows: TGTGCCAGCAGTTCCACTCCGGCGGGGGAGAGTGTTTATGGCTACACCTTC. Its translation: CASSSTPAGESVYGYTF.

The chain combines TRBV27 with TRBJ2-1, with D possibly called TRBD1 or TRBD2 (5 bases each). The V gene lost 6 bases and the J gene lost 7 bases, with 13 bases spanning the gap. The germline CDR1 and CDR2 sequences are MNHEY and SMNVEV (reference sequence). This CDR3 has 13 residues. The CDR3 loop reads CASRTGGENEQFF. The CDR3 DNA reads as TGTGCCAGCAGAACAGGAGGAGAAAATGAGCAGTTCTTC.